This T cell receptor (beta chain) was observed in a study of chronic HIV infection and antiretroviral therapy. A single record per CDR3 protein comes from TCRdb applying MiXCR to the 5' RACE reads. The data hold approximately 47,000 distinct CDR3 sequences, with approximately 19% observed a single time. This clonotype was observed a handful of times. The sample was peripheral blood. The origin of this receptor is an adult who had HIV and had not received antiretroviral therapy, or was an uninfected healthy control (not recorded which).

CDR3 nucleotide sequence: TGTGCCAGCAGTCTCCCGGCTAGCGGGGCCAGTCGGCAGTTCTTC. Residues: CASSLPASGASRQFF. This chain connects TRBV28 to TRBJ2-1, with 9 bases fitting TRBD2. V lost 5 bases and J lost 12; bases outside the gene matches: 14. CDR1 is MDHEN, CDR2 SYDVKM, per germline. There are 15 residues in the CDR3. Using reference TRBV28 and TRBJ2-1 for the parts outside the CDR3, the full variable domain is DVKVTQSSRYLVKRTGEKVFLECVQDMDHENMFWYRQDPGLGLRLIYFSYDVKMKEKGDIPEGYSVSREKKERFSLILESASTNQTSMYLCASSLPASGASRQFFGPGTRLTVL.